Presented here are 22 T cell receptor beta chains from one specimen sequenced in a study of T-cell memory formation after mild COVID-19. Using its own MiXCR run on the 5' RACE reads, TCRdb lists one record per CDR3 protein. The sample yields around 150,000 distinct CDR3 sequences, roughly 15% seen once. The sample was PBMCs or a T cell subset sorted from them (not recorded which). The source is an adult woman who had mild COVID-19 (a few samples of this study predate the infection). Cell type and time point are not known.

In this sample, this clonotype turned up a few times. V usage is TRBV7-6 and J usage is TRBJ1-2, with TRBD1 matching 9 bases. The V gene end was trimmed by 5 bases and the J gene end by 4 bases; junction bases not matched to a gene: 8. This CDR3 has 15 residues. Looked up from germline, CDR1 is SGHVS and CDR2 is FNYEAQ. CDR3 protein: CASSPSTGGSYGYTF. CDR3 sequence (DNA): TGTGCCAGCAGCCCTTCGACAGGGGGTTCCTATGGCTACACCTTC. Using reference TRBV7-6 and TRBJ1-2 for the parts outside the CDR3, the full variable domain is GAGVSQSPRYKVTKRGQDVALRCDPISGHVSLYWYRQALGQGPEFLTYFNYEAQQDKSGLPNDRFSAERPEGSISTLTIQRTEQRDSAMYRCASSPSTGGSYGYTFGSGTRLTVV.

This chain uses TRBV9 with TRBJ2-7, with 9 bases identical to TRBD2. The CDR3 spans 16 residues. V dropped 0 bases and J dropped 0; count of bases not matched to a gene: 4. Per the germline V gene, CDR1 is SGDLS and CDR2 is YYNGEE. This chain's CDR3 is CASSVDPSGTSYEQYF. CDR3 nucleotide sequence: TGTGCCAGCAGCGTAGATCCTAGCGGGACCTCCTACGAGCAGTACTTC.

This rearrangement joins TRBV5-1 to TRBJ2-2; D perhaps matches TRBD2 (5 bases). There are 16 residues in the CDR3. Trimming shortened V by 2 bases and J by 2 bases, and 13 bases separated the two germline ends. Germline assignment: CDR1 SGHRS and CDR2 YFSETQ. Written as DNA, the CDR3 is TGCGCCAGCAGCTTTGGAGGACCCTTCAACACCGGGGAGCTGTTTTTT. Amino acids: CASSFGGPFNTGELFF.

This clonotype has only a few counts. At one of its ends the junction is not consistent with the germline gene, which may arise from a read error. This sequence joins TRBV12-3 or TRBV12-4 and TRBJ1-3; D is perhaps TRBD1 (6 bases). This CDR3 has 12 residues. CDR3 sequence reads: CASSLGLGHPSF. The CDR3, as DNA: TGTGCCAGCAGCCTCGGGTTGGGACATCCATCTTTT.

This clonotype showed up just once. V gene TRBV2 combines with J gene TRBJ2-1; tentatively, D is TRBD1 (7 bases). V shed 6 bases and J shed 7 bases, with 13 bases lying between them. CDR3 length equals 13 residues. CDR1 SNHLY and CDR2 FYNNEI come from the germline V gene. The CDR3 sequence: CASRGAGGNEQFF. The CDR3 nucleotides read TGTGCCAGCAGGGGTGCAGGGGGGAATGAGCAGTTCTTC.

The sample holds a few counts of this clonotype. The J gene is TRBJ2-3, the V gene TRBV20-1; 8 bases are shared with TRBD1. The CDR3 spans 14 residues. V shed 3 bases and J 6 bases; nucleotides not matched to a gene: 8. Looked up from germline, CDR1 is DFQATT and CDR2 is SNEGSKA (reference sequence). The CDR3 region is CSARRAGGADTQYF. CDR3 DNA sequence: TGCAGTGCTAGGAGGGCAGGGGGCGCGGATACGCAGTATTTT.

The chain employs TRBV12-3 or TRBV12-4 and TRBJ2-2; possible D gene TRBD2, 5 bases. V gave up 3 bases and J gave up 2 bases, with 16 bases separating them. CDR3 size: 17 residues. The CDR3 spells CASSFWTGGENTGELFF. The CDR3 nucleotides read TGTGCCAGCAGTTTTTGGACTGGAGGCGAAAACACCGGGGAGCTGTTTTTT.

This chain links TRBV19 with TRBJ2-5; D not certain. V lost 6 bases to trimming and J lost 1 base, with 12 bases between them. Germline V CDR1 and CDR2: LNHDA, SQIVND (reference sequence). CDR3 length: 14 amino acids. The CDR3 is CASSASSVQETQYF. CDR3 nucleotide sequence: TGTGCCAGTAGCGCCAGTTCGGTCCAAGAGACCCAGTACTTC.

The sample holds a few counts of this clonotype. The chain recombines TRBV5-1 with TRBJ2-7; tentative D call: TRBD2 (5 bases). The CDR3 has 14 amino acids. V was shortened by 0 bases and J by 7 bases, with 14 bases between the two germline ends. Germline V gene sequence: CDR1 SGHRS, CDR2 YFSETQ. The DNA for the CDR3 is TGCGCCAGCAGCTTGGCAGGCCCTCCGGGGGAGCAGTACTTC. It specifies CASSLAGPPGEQYF.

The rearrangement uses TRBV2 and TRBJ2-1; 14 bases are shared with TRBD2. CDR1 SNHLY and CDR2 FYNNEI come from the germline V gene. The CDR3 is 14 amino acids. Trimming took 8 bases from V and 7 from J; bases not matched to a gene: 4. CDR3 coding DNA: TGTGCCAGCCGTCGGACTAGCGGGAGGAATGAGCAGTTCTTC. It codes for CASRRTSGRNEQFF.

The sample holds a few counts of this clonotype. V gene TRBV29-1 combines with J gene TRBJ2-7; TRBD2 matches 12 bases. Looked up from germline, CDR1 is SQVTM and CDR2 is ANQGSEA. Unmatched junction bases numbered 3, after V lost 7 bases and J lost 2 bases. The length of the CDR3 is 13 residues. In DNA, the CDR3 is TGCAGCGGGACTAGCGGGGCTACCTACGAGCAGTACTTC. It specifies CSGTSGATYEQYF.

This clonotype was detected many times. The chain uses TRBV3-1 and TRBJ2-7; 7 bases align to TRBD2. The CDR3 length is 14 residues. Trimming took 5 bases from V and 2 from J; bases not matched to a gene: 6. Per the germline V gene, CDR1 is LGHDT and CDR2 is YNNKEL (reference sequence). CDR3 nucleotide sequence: TGTGCCAGCAGCTCAACTAGCGCGGCCTACGAGCAGTACTTC. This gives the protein CASSSTSAAYEQYF.

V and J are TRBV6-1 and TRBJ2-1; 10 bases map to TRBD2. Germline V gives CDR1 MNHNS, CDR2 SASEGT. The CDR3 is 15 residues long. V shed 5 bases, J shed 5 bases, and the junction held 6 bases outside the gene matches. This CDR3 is CASSLVAGGDNEQFF. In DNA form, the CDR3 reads TGTGCCAGCAGTCTTGTAGCGGGAGGAGACAATGAGCAGTTCTTC.

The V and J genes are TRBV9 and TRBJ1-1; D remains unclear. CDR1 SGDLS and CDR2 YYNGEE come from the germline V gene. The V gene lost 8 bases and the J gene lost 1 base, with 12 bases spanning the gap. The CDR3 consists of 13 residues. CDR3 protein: CASRPAGNTEAFF. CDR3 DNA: TGTGCCAGTCGACCTGCCGGGAACACTGAAGCTTTCTTT.

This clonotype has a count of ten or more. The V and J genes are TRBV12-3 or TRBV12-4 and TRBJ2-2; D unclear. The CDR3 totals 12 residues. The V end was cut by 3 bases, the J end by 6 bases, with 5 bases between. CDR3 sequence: CASSFGAGELFF. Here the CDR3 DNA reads TGTGCCAGCAGTTTTGGGGCCGGGGAGCTGTTTTTT.

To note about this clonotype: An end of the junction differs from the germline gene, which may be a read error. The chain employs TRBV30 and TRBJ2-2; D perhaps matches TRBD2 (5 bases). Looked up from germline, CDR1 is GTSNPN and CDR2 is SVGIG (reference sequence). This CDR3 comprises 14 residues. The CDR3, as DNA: TGTGCCTGGAGGAGGACCGCGGTCACCGGGGAGCTTTTTTTT. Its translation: CAWRRTAVTGELFF.

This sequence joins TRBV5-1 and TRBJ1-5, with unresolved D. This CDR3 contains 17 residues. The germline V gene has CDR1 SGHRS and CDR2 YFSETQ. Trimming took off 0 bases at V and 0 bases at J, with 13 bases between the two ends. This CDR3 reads CASSLEPRRYSNQPQHF. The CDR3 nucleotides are TGCGCCAGCAGCTTGGAGCCAAGAAGGTATAGCAATCAGCCCCAGCATTTT.

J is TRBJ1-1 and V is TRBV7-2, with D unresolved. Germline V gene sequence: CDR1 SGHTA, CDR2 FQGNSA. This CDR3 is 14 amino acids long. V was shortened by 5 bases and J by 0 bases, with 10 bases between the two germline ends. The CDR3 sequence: CASSPVGMNTEAFF. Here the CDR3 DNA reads TGTGCCAGCAGCCCCGTGGGGATGAACACTGAAGCTTTCTTT. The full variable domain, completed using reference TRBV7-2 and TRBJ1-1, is GAGVSQSPSNKVTEKGKDVELRCDPISGHTALYWYRQSLGQGLEFLIYFQGNSAPDKSGLPSDRFSAERTGGSVSTLTIQRTQQEDSAVYLCASSPVGMNTEAFFGQGTRLTVV.

The CDR3 region has the DNA TGTGCCAGCAGCGGGGGGGGACGAAATCCCCAAGAGACCCAGTACTTC. Translated: CASSGGGRNPQETQYF. This chain joins TRBV9 and TRBJ2-5, with 7 bases identical to TRBD2. This CDR3 contains 16 residues. The ends lost 3 bases at V and 1 base at J; junction bases unmatched: 9. Germline V gene lookup returns CDR1 SGDLS and CDR2 YYNGEE.

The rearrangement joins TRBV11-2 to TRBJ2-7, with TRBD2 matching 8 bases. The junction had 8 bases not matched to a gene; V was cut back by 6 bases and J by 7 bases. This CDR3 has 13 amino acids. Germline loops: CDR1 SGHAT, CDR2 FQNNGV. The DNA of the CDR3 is TGTGCCAGCAGGAATGGCGGGGGGTCTGAGCAGTACTTC. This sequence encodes CASRNGGGSEQYF. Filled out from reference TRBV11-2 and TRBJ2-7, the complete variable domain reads EAGVAQSPRYKIIEKRQSVAFWCNPISGHATLYWYQQILGQGPKLLIQFQNNGVVDDSQLPKDRFSAERLKGVDSTLKIQPAKLEDSAVYLCASRNGGGSEQYFGPGTRLTVT.

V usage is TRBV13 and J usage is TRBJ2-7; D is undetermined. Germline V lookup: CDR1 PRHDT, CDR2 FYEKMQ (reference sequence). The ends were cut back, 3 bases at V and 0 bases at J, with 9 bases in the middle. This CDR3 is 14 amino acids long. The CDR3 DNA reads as TGTGCCAGCAGCTTCGGGTATCCCTCCTACGAGCAGTACTTC. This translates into CASSFGYPSYEQYF.

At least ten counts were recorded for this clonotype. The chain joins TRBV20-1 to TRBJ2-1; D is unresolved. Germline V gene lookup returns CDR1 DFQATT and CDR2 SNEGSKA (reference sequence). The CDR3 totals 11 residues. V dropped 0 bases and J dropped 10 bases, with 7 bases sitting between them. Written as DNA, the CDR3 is TGCAGTGCTAGAGAAGGCAGGGAGCAGTTCTTC. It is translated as CSAREGREQFF.